The entry that follows covers one TCR beta chain sequence. This sample is drawn from a study of CD8 T cells in Susac syndrome. Reverse transcription of about 0.45 to 1 ug RNA was carried out with random hexamers. Multiplex PCR with immunoSEQ amplified the TCR beta CDR3 across 54 Vbeta and 13 Jbeta. Each CDR3 protein is one row after TCRdb ran MiXCR on the immunoSEQ multiplex PCR reads. This sample carries under 90,000 distinct CDR3 sequences, approximately 95% of them seen once, and the ten largest clones take 0.45% to 0.5%. This CDR3 contains 16 residues. Germline lookup yields CDR1 MDHEN and CDR2 SYDVKM. J lost 3 bases, V lost 4 bases, and 10 bases had no gene match. Sequencing of TCR beta was performed on blood CD8+ and CD4+ T cells. Susac syndrome patients met recently defined diagnostic criteria for definite or probable disease.

The chain couples TRBV28 to TRBJ2-7, with 9 bases that match TRBD2. The sequencing sample was made of CD8+ T cells from PBMCs. The receptor's source is a human donor with Susac syndrome. The CDR3 protein is CASSSPGLAGFYEQYF. CDR3 DNA sequence: TGTGCCAGCAGTTCCCCCGGTCTAGCGGGATTCTACGAGCAGTACTTC.